These T cell receptor beta chains were read from a single sample in a study of shared T cell receptors in the human thymus. The method was immunoSEQ multiplex PCR; TCRdb's version includes in-frame clones alone and lacks a portion of them. Of hundreds of thousands of clones in the sample, roughly 88% are singletons; the top ten hold 0.0095% to 0.013%. The data were also submitted as part of a second study, on human thymus T cells.

Sequenced material: thymocytes. These receptors originate from a boy in the first two years of life with a congenital heart defect. Each CDR3 is given with its conserved first and last residue. Fields, in order: J gene, V gene, D gene, clone size, CDR3 DNA, CDR3 protein. The D gene is left open where the match is weak. Only part of the rows carry a size: once, few, many, or a class if the clone is expanded.

TRBJ2-3,TRBV4-3,TRBD2,.,TGCGCCAGCAGCCGGGCTTTCGGGACTAGCGACACAGATACGCAGTATTTT,CASSRAFGTSDTDTQYF
TRBJ2-1,TRBV5-6,TRBD1,once,TGTGCCAGCACAACAGGGGATGAGCAGTTCTTC,CASTTGDEQFF
TRBJ2-1,TRBV6-5,.,.,TGTGCCAGCAGTTGGGGCAACAATGAGCAGTTCTTC,CASSWGNNEQFF
TRBJ2-7,TRBV27,TRBD2,few,TGTGCCAGCAGTTTGCTAGCGGGATCCTACGAGCAGTACTTC,CASSLLAGSYEQYF
TRBJ2-1,TRBV10-3,TRBD1,.,TGTGCCATCAGTCCGACGACCCGGGACAGGCCCTACAATGAGCAGTTCTTC,CAISPTTRDRPYNEQFF
TRBJ1-4,TRBV4-1,.,.,TGCGCCAGCAGCCAAGAGGATTGTGGAGGCCGGGAAAAACTGTTTTTT,CASSQEDCGGREKLFF
TRBJ2-1,TRBV28,.,once,TGTGCCAGCAGTTACAACAATGAGCAGTTCTTC,CASSYNNEQFF
TRBJ1-2,TRBV5-1,.,.,TGCGCCAGCAGCTTGGACGGGGTTATTGCTAACTATGGCTACACCTTC,CASSLDGVIANYGYTF
TRBJ1-4,TRBV30,.,.,TGTGCCTGGAGGAGACAGCCACTAAATGAAAAACTGTTTTTT,CAWRRQPLNEKLFF
TRBJ2-7,TRBV28,TRBD2,.,TGTGCCAGCAGGAGCACGGGGACTAGCGGGAGGCTTTCCTACGAGCAGTACTTC,CASRSTGTSGRLSYEQYF
TRBJ2-1,TRBV9,TRBD2,.,TGTGCCAGCAGCGTAGAGGTCGGACTAGCGGGCAATGAGCAGTTCTTC,CASSVEVGLAGNEQFF
TRBJ2-5,TRBV4-3,TRBD1,.,TGCGCCAGCAGCCAAGGCTCATGGACAGGGGTGGAGACCCAGTACTTC,CASSQGSWTGVETQYF
TRBJ2-7,TRBV5-1,TRBD1,once,TGCGCCAGCAGCTTGGTTCAGGGGGCGATTAGGCCCTACGAGCAGTACTTC,CASSLVQGAIRPYEQYF
TRBJ2-3,TRBV15,.,once,TGTGCCACCAGCAGAGTCCCGCGGGGCAGGGAGGTCACAGATACGCAGTATTTT,CATSRVPRGREVTDTQYF
TRBJ2-7,TRBV7-9,TRBD2,.,TGTGCCAGCAGCGGTAAAGCGGGGCTAGACTACGAGCAGTACTTC,CASSGKAGLDYEQYF
TRBJ2-1,TRBV27,TRBD2,.,TGTGCCAGCACCATCACGACCGGGACTAGCGGGAGACCCTCCTACAATGAGCAGTTCTTC,CASTITTGTSGRPSYNEQFF
TRBJ1-1,TRBV20-1,.,.,TGCAGTGCCTCAGGGGAGGGTAAAGCTTTCTTT,CSASGEGKAFF
TRBJ1-1,TRBV11-2,.,once,TGTGCCAGCAGCTCCGGAGGAGCAGTCCTGATGAACACTGAAGCTTTCTTT,CASSSGGAVLMNTEAFF
TRBJ2-6,TRBV14,.,.,TGTGCCAGCAGCCAAGATTGGTGGAGGGAGGACGCTGGGGCCAACGTCCTGACTTTC,CASSQDWWREDAGANVLTF
TRBJ2-7,TRBV27,TRBD1,.,TGTGCCAGCAGTTTAACAGGGGGGAGCTCCTACGAGCAGTACTTC,CASSLTGGSSYEQYF
TRBJ2-7,TRBV27,.,.,TGTGCCAGCGGTCCGGGGAGGTACGAGCAGTACTTC,CASGPGRYEQYF
TRBJ1-2,TRBV28,TRBD1,.,TGTGCCAGCAACCCCCGTCCGGGACAGGGGGCTGGCTATGGCTACACCTTC,CASNPRPGQGAGYGYTF
TRBJ2-1,TRBV7-3,TRBD2,once,TGTGCCAGCAGCTACAGGACTAGCGTCTACAATGAGCAGTTCTTC,CASSYRTSVYNEQFF
TRBJ1-1,TRBV10-1,TRBD1,.,TGCGCCAGCAGCCCCACAGGGGGCTGCACTGAAGCTTTCTTT,CASSPTGGCTEAFF
TRBJ2-5,TRBV2,.,.,TGTGCCAGCAGCCCGCCGGGAATGAGAGAGACCCAGTACTTC,CASSPPGMRETQYF
TRBJ1-1,TRBV29-1,TRBD1,.,TGCAGCGTTGGAAGGACAGGGATGAACACTGAAGCTTTCTTT,CSVGRTGMNTEAFF
TRBJ1-1,TRBV14,.,.,TGTGCCAGCAGCCAAGATCTTTTCCTAGGAGAAGCTTTCTTT,CASSQDLFLGEAFF
TRBJ2-7,TRBV7-8,.,once,TGTGCCAGCAGCTTATTTCACGGTCACTACGAGCAGTACTTC,CASSLFHGHYEQYF
TRBJ1-4,TRBV27,.,.,TGTGCCAGCAGTTTAAGGGGTGATGGAGGGAGGGACACTAATGAAAAACTGTTTTTT,CASSLRGDGGRDTNEKLFF
TRBJ2-5,TRBV29-1,TRBD1,.,TGCAGCGTTGCGCCACCTAAACCGGGACAGTGGGTTCAAGAGACCCAGTACTTC,CSVAPPKPGQWVQETQYF
TRBJ2-2,TRBV11-2,.,.,TGTGCCAGCAGCTTAAGACAGGATCACACCGGGGAGCTGTTTTTT,CASSLRQDHTGELFF
TRBJ2-7,TRBV5-5,TRBD2,.,TGTGCCAGCAGCTTGGCCGGGAGGGGCCCAACCTACGAGCAGTACTTC,CASSLAGRGPTYEQYF
TRBJ2-1,TRBV19,TRBD2,.,TGTGCCAGTCGATCCACTAGCGGGAGATACAATGAGCAGTTCTTC,CASRSTSGRYNEQFF
TRBJ2-1,TRBV9,TRBD2,.,TGTGCCAGCAGCGTTATTAGCGGGAGACGAAATGAGCAGTTCTTC,CASSVISGRRNEQFF
TRBJ2-1,TRBV7-2,TRBD2,.,TGTGCCAGCAGCCCAACGGGACTAGCGGGAGGACCCTACAATGAGCAGTTCTTC,CASSPTGLAGGPYNEQFF
TRBJ1-5,TRBV28,.,few,TGTGCCAGCAGTTCGACACCGACAGGCTTTTATAGCAATCAGCCCCAGCATTTT,CASSSTPTGFYSNQPQHF
TRBJ2-7,TRBV18,TRBD1,.,TGTGCCAGCTCCAACCGGGACAGGGGGTCCTACGAGCAGTACTTC,CASSNRDRGSYEQYF
TRBJ2-1,TRBV5-4,TRBD1,.,TGTGCCAGCAGACCCGCGACAGGGGGCAATGAGCAGTTCTTC,CASRPATGGNEQFF
TRBJ1-2,TRBV18,.,.,TGTGCCAGCTCCCCTCTCGACAGGAACTATGGCTACACCTTC,CASSPLDRNYGYTF
TRBJ2-7,TRBV10-2,.,once,TGCGCCAGCAAGGGGTCTTCCTACGAGCAGTACTTC,CASKGSSYEQYF